These 4 T cell receptor beta chains share one sample of origin, sequenced in a study of beta chain features in type 1 diabetes. General study findings and limits: Among patients with Type 1 diabetes, TCRB CDR3s were moderately but significantly shorter in every one of the four CD4+ subsets.

What these receptors recognize is not known. Sequenced material consisted of expressed TCRB transcripts (all of the isolated RNA was reverse transcribed). Sequencing was performed with immunoSEQ multiplex PCR; in TCRdb, only in-frame clones are kept and a portion is missing. The table shows a few hundred thousand clones, with around 25% occurring only once. The sequencing sample was made of naive CD4+ T cells from blood. These receptors all come from a woman in her thirties with type 1 diabetes.

The chain carries TRBV30 and TRBJ2-4; D is perhaps TRBD1 (7 bases). The germline V gene encodes CDR1 GTSNPN and CDR2 SVGIG (reference sequence). CDR3 length: 13 amino acids. V was shortened by 0 bases and J by 15 bases, with 18 bases between the two germline ends. CDR3 coding DNA: TGTGCCTGGAGTGTAACCGAGCAGGGGGGTTGGTACTTC. Its protein is CAWSVTEQGGWYF.

The chain carries TRBV4-1 and TRBJ2-3; 12 nucleotides match TRBD2. J lost 1 base, V lost 0 bases, and 5 bases had no gene match. Germline CDR1 reads MGHRA; CDR2 reads YSYEKL. The length of the CDR3 is 18 residues. DNA of the CDR3: TGCGCCAGCAGCCAAGATAGGGCTAGCGGGAGGGGCACAGATACGCAGTATTTT. Amino acid sequence: CASSQDRASGRGTDTQYF.

This clone was observed a handful of times. The gene calls are TRBV18 and TRBJ2-2, with a possible D match to TRBD1 (6 bases). This CDR3 spans 14 amino acids. Germline CDR1 and CDR2: KGHSH and LQKENI. Trimming cost V 4 bases and J 1 base, with 7 bases left between them. Here the CDR3 reads CASSRGQNTGELFF. CDR3 in DNA: TGTGCCAGCTCACGGGGACAGAACACCGGGGAGCTGTTTTTT.

The chain combines TRBV29-1 with TRBJ2-1; D is undetermined. The CDR3 runs to 11 residues. The V and J ends lost 4 bases and 4 bases respectively, with 5 bases between them. The germline V gene encodes CDR1 SQVTM and CDR2 ANQGSEA. CDR3 in DNA: TGCAGCGTTGTCGGGTACAATGAGCAGTTCTTC. It encodes CSVVGYNEQFF.